These 13 T cell receptor beta chains were sequenced from one sample in a study of blood T cells in healthy people across ages. Next came a second PCR, run for about 7 to 12 cycles, which used a sample-barcoded 5' primer along with a J-beta primer mix. One entry per CDR3 protein results from TCRdb running MiXCR on the 5' RACE reads. This table has more than 1.4 million distinct CDR3 sequences, 42% appearing once. Sequenced sample: blood. These receptors were collected from a woman aged 18 to 35 in good health.

A few counts support this clonotype. The rearrangement uses TRBV6-2 or TRBV6-3 and TRBJ2-1; D may be TRBD1 (7 bases). Trimming took off 7 bases at V and 7 bases at J, with 20 bases between the two ends. Germline CDR1 reads MNHEY; CDR2 reads SVGEGT. CDR3 length: 15 residues. The CDR3 is CASTPGGRTDNEQFF. The CDR3 DNA follows: TGTGCCAGCACCCCAGGGGGGAGGACGGATAATGAGCAGTTCTTC.

This clonotype was detected only a few times. V usage is TRBV19 and J usage is TRBJ2-3, with TRBD2 matching over 11 bases. The V gene's germline CDR1 is LNHDA and CDR2 SQIVND (reference sequence). The CDR3 has 18 amino acids. The V gene end was trimmed by 3 bases and the J gene end by 4 bases; junction bases not matched to a gene: 12. This CDR3 reads CASSIDSGLAAFADTQYF. CDR3 DNA: TGTGCCAGTAGTATTGACTCGGGACTAGCGGCCTTCGCAGATACGCAGTATTTT. The entire variable domain, with the rest obtained from reference TRBV19 and TRBJ2-3, is as follows: DGGITQSPKYLFRKEGQNVTLSCEQNLNHDAMYWYRQDPGQGLRLIYYSQIVNDFQKGDIAEGYSVSREKKESFPLTVTSAQKNPTAFYLCASSIDSGLAAFADTQYFGPGTRLTVL.

The rearrangement uses TRBV6-1 and TRBJ2-7, with TRBD2 matching over 16 bases. V was clipped by 4 bases and J by 5 bases; unmatched bases: 5. The CDR3 is 16 residues long. From germline, CDR1 is MNHNS and CDR2 SASEGT. CDR3 amino acids: CASSATGTSGRDEQYF. The CDR3 coding sequence is TGTGCCAGCAGTGCAACCGGGACTAGCGGGAGGGACGAGCAGTACTTC.

A few counts support this clonotype. This chain uses TRBV7-9 with TRBJ1-2; 9 bases fit TRBD1. Germline-derived CDR1 and CDR2 are SEHNR and FQNEAQ (reference sequence). The CDR3 spans 13 residues. The V segment lost 5 bases and the J segment 8 bases; nucleotides outside the gene matches: 6. CDR3 loop: CASSPRTGAGYTF. The CDR3, as DNA: TGTGCCAGCAGCCCTCGGACAGGGGCAGGCTACACCTTC. The variable domain in full, completed from reference TRBV7-9 and TRBJ1-2, reads DTGVSQNPRHKITKRGQNVTFRCDPISEHNRLYWYRQTLGQGPEFLTYFQNEAQLEKSRLLSDRFSAERPKGSFSTLEIQRTEQGDSAMYLCASSPRTGAGYTFGSGTRLTVV.

The chain recombines TRBV25-1 with TRBJ1-2; 9 nucleotides match TRBD1. CDR1 is MGHDK, CDR2 SYGVNS, per germline. The CDR3 is 15 amino acids. Trimming at V came to 4 bases and at J to 7 bases, leaving 10 bases not matched to a gene. CDR3 residues: CASSVTSQGAPGYTF. As DNA, the CDR3 is TGTGCCAGCAGTGTAACCTCACAGGGGGCGCCTGGCTACACCTTC.

This clonotype occurred a few times. The chain joins TRBV3-1 to TRBJ1-1; D gene uncertain. V lost 3 bases and J lost 7, with 6 bases in between. CDR1 LGHDT and CDR2 YNNKEL come from the germline V gene (reference sequence). CDR3 size: 11 residues. The chain's CDR3 is CASSQTGEAFF. Here the CDR3 DNA reads TGTGCCAGCAGCCAGACCGGTGAAGCTTTCTTT.

This clonotype occurred a few times. This chain connects TRBV3-1 to TRBJ2-1; the match to TRBD2 covers 13 bases. The CDR3 sequence is 17 residues long. The V gene's germline CDR1 is LGHDT and CDR2 YNNKEL (reference sequence). V was pared by 4 bases and J by 4 bases, with 7 bases of the junction left unmatched. CDR3 sequence (DNA): TGTGCCAGCAGCCCTGGGACTAGCGGGACTACTTACAATGAGCAGTTCTTC. Translation: CASSPGTSGTTYNEQFF.

In this sample, this clonotype turned up a few times. The V gene is TRBV6-5, the J gene TRBJ2-7; D gene unclear. Germline CDR1 is MNHEY and CDR2 is SVGAGI. The CDR3 length is 15 residues. Trimming stripped 0 bases from V and 4 bases from J, with 13 bases between. Here the CDR3 DNA reads TGTGCCAGCAGTTACTCGGTTCTCGGCGATTACGAGCAGTACTTC. This codes for CASSYSVLGDYEQYF.

There are many counts of this clonotype. The rearrangement joins TRBV20-1 to TRBJ2-3; tentatively, D is TRBD1 or TRBD2 (6 bases each). The CDR3 loop spans 15 amino acids. The germline gives CDR1 DFQATT, CDR2 SNEGSKA (reference sequence). With 0 bases removed from V and 2 bases from J, the gap between germline ends came to 12 bases. CDR3 nucleotide sequence: TGCAGTGCTAGAGACACCAGGGGACTCACAGATACGCAGTATTTT. Its protein is CSARDTRGLTDTQYF.

This chain joins TRBV10-3 and TRBJ2-5; D is unresolved. CDR3 length: 13 residues. Germline V gene data show CDR1 as ENHRY and CDR2 as SYGVKD. Trimming pared 2 bases from V and 5 bases from J, leaving 9 bases between. CDR3 nucleotides: TGTGCCATCAGTGAGGGGCCACGGGAGACCCAGTACTTC. Translated, it gives CAISEGPRETQYF.

Only a few counts were recorded for this clonotype. The chain joins TRBV4-1 to TRBJ2-7; 12 nucleotides align to TRBD2. CDR1 is MGHRA, CDR2 YSYEKL, per germline. The CDR3 covers 17 residues. Losses at the gene ends were 2 bases for V and 4 bases for J; bases not matched to a gene: 9. The CDR3 sequence is CASSQTTGTSGWYEQYF. The CDR3 nucleotides read TGCGCCAGCAGCCAAACTACCGGGACTAGCGGGTGGTACGAGCAGTACTTC.

The rearrangement uses TRBV6-5 and TRBJ1-2; D call uncertain. CDR3 size: 14 residues. The V gene's germline CDR1 is MNHEY and CDR2 SVGAGI. V dropped 5 bases and J dropped 4 bases, with 14 bases sitting between them. The CDR3 protein is CASSREKASYGYTF. Here the CDR3 DNA reads TGTGCCAGCAGTCGGGAAAAGGCTAGCTATGGCTACACCTTC.

V and J are TRBV19 and TRBJ2-7; 9 positions match TRBD1. The end of the DNA aligns better with TRBJ2-4, so the J call may be wrong. Germline V CDR1 and CDR2: LNHDA, SQIVND (reference sequence). The CDR3 runs 17 residues. The CDR3 sequence is CASSIQGTGRRENIQYF. The CDR3 nucleotides are TGTGCCAGTAGTATACAAGGGACAGGGAGACGGGAAAACATTCAGTACTTC.